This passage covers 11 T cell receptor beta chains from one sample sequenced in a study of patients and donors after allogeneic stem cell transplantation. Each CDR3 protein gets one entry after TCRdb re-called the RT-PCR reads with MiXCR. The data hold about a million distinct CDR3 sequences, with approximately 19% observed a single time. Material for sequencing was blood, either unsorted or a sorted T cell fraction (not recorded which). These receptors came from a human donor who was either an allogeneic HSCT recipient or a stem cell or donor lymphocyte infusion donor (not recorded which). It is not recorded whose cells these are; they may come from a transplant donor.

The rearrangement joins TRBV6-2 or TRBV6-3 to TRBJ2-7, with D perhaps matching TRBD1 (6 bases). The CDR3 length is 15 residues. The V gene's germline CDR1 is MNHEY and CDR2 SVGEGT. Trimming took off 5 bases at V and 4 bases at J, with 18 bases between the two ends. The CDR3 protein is CASSTPDRIGYEQYF. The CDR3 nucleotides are TGTGCCAGCAGTACACCCGACAGGATCGGTTACGAGCAGTACTTC.

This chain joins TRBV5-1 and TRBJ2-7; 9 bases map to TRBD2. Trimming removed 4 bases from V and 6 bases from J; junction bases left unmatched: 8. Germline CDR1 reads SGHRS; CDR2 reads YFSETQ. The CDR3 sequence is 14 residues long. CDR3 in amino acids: CASSATSGKGEQYF. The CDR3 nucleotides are TGCGCCAGCAGCGCGACTAGCGGCAAGGGCGAGCAGTACTTC.

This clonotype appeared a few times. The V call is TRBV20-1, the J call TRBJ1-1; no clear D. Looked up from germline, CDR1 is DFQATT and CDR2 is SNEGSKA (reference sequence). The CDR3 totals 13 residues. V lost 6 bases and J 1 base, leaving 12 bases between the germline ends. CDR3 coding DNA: TGCAGTGCGGAAGGACTGAAGAACACTGAAGCTTTCTTT. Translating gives CSAEGLKNTEAFF.

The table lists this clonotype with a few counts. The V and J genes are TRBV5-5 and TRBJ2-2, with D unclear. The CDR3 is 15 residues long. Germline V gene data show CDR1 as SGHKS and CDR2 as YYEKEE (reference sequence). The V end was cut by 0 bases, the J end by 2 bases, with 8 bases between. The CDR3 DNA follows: TGTGCCAGCAGCTTGGGGGCCTACAACACCGGGGAGCTGTTTTTT. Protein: CASSLGAYNTGELFF.

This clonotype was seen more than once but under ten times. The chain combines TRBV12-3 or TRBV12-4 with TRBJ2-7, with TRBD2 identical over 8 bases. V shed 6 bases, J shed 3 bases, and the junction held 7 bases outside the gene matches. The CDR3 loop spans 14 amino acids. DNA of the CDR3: TGTGCCAGCAGGCTTTCCGGGGGGGGCTACGAGCAGTACTTC. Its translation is CASRLSGGGYEQYF.

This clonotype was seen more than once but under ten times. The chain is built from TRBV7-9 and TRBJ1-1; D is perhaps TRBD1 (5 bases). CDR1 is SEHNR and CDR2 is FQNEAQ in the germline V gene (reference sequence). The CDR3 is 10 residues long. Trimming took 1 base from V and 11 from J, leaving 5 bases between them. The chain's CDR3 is CASSLEGAFF. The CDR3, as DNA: TGTGCCAGCAGCTTAGAGGGGGCTTTCTTT.

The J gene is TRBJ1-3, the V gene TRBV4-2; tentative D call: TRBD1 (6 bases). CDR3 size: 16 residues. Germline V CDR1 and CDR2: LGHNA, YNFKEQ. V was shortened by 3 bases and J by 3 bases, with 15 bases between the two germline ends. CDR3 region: CASSQARRGLGNTIYF. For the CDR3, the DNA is TGTGCCAGCAGCCAGGCGCGACGGGGGCTTGGAAACACCATATATTTT.

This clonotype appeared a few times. The CDR3 loop is CASGGPFGQPQHF. In DNA, the CDR3 is TGTGCCAGCGGGGGACCTTTCGGTCAGCCCCAGCATTTT. The chain links TRBV25-1 to TRBJ1-5; perhaps TRBD1 as D (5 bases). The CDR3 totals 13 residues. Germline V gene data show CDR1 as MGHDK and CDR2 as SYGVNS. V lost 8 bases, J lost 6 bases, and 14 bases lay in between.

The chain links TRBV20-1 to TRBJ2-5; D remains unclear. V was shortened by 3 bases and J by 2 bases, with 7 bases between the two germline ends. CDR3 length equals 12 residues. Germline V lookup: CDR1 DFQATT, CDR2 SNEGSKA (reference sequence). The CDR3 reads CSASPEQETQYF. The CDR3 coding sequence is TGCAGTGCTAGTCCCGAGCAAGAGACCCAGTACTTC.

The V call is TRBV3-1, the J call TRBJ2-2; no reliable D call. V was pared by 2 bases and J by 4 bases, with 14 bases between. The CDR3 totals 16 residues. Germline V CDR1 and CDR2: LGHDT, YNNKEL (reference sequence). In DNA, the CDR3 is TGTGCCAGCAGCCAACGCCCAGCGAAGGGCACCGGGGAGCTGTTTTTT. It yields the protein CASSQRPAKGTGELFF.

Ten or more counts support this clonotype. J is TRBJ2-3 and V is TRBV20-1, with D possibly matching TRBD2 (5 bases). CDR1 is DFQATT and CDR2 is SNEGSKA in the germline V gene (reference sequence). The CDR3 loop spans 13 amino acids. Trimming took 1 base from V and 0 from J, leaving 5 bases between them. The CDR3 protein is CSARGTSTDTQYF. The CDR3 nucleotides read TGCAGTGCTAGAGGGACTAGCACAGATACGCAGTATTTT.